These T cell receptor beta chains were read from a single sample in a study of molecular identifiers for immune sequencing clone quantification. TCRdb ran MiXCR on the PCR reads and lists one entry per CDR3 protein. The table lists about 640,000 distinct CDR3 sequences, nearly 20% of them singletons. Material: naive CD8+ T cells from blood, with Jurkat cell RNA spiked in. The receptors come from a human donor in good health. Some libraries in this study had Jurkat cell RNA spiked in. The CDR3 runs from the conserved cysteine through the conserved F or W. The D gene is left open where the match is weak. Only part of the rows carry a size: once, few, many, or a class if the clone is expanded.

clone size	D gene	V gene	J gene	CDR3 protein	CDR3 DNA
many	.	TRBV7-9	TRBJ2-5	CASSPTDRDQETQYF	TGTGCCAGCAGCCCGACGGACAGAGACCAAGAGACCCAGTACTTC
many	TRBD2	TRBV14	TRBJ2-3	CASSPLAGFTDTQYF	TGTGCCAGCAGCCCACTAGCGGGGTTCACAGATACGCAGTATTTT
few	.	TRBV10-3	TRBJ2-3	CAISAVAGITDTRYF	TGTGCCATCAGTGCGGTTGCAGGGATCACAGATACGCGGTATTTT
many	.	TRBV28	TRBJ1-2	CASSFGGGEGYTF	TGTGCCAGCAGTTTCGGTGGGGGGGAAGGCTACACCTTC
few	.	TRBV5-3	TRBJ1-1	CASSLEGAPNTEAFF	TGTGCCAGCAGCTTGGAAGGTGCCCCGAACACTGAAGCTTTCTTT
few	.	TRBV6-5	TRBJ2-7	CASSPKLSSYEQYF	TGTGCCAGCAGCCCCAAGCTTTCCTCCTACGAGCAGTACTTC
many	.	TRBV7-8	TRBJ1-4	CASSLYGATNEKLFF	TGTGCCAGCAGCTTATACGGCGCAACTAATGAAAAACTGTTTTTT
many	.	TRBV20-1	TRBJ1-4	CSAREADPNEKLFF	TGCAGTGCTAGAGAGGCAGATCCTAATGAAAAACTGTTTTTT
few	TRBD2	TRBV27	TRBJ2-5	CASSPVGLADQETQYF	TGTGCCAGCAGTCCGGTAGGACTAGCGGACCAAGAGACCCAGTACTTC
.	.	TRBV27	TRBJ2-6	CASITTDPSSGANVLTF	TGTGCCAGCATCACGACAGATCCCAGCTCTGGGGCCAACGTCCTGACTTTC
.	.	TRBV4-3	TRBJ2-1	CASSQTRSSYNEQFF	TGCGCCAGCAGCCAAACTAGGAGCTCCTACAATGAGCAGTTCTTC
many	.	TRBV19	TRBJ2-7	CASSISWTYEQYF	TGTGCCAGTAGTATTTCGTGGACCTACGAGCAGTACTTC
many	TRBD1	TRBV24-1	TRBJ2-3	CATSARTGEADTQYF	TGTGCCACCAGCGCCCGGACAGGGGAGGCAGATACGCAGTATTTT
many	.	TRBV7-2	TRBJ1-6	CASSLYQGRYNSPLHF	TGTGCCAGCAGCCTTTATCAGGGGAGGTATAATTCACCCCTCCACTTT
few	.	TRBV29-1	TRBJ1-2	CSVPRGDGYTF	TGCAGCGTTCCCAGAGGGGATGGCTACACCTTC
few	TRBD2	TRBV20-1	TRBJ2-7	CSAIPGTSASEQYF	TGCAGTGCTATACCCGGGACTAGCGCGTCGGAGCAGTACTTC
many	.	TRBV7-8	TRBJ1-1	CASSTNQGWYTEAFF	TGTGCCAGCAGCACCAATCAGGGCTGGTACACTGAAGCTTTCTTT
many	.	TRBV3-1	TRBJ1-4	CASSQTGLLEGKLFF	TGTGCCAGCAGCCAGACCGGGCTCTTGGAGGGAAAACTGTTTTTT
many	.	TRBV10-3	TRBJ2-4	CNCSSLAKNIQYF	TGTAACTGTAGCAGTCTAGCCAAAAACATTCAGTACTTC
many	TRBD2	TRBV7-8	TRBJ2-5	CASSLGLVEKTQYF	TGTGCCAGCAGCTTGGGACTAGTCGAAAAGACCCAGTACTTC
many	TRBD1	TRBV20-1	TRBJ2-7	CSARDVDRGYEQYF	TGCAGTGCTAGAGATGTGGACAGGGGCTACGAGCAGTACTTC
.	TRBD2	TRBV4-1	TRBJ2-3	CASSQDRLAGNTDTQYF	TGCGCCAGCAGCCAAGATCGGCTAGCGGGGAACACAGATACGCAGTATTTT
many	.	TRBV20-1	TRBJ2-7	CSAFEGDLYEQYF	TGCAGTGCTTTCGAGGGAGACCTCTACGAGCAGTACTTC
many	TRBD1	TRBV7-9	TRBJ2-3	CASSPRQGEIVTDTQYF	TGTGCCAGCAGCCCCAGACAGGGGGAGATAGTCACAGATACGCAGTATTTT
many	.	TRBV29-1	TRBJ1-2	CSARTYYGYTF	TGCAGCGCTAGGACTTACTATGGCTACACCTTC
few	TRBD1	TRBV20-1	TRBJ2-7	CSAIKTGPHEQYF	TGCAGTGCTATTAAGACAGGGCCCCACGAGCAGTACTTC
.	.	TRBV24-1	TRBJ2-5	CATSDSGDVYQETQYF	TGTGCCACCAGTGATTCCGGGGACGTGTACCAAGAGACCCAGTACTTC
few	.	TRBV20-1	TRBJ1-1	CSARDLLPGAAGEAFF	TGCAGTGCTAGAGATCTACTCCCGGGGGCGGCGGGGGAAGCTTTCTTT
.	TRBD1	TRBV20-1	TRBJ2-5	CSADRDSPETQYF	TGCAGTGCTGATAGGGACAGTCCAGAGACCCAGTACTTC
many	.	TRBV6-6	TRBJ2-7	CASGDRSEQYF	TGTGCCAGCGGGGATCGGAGCGAGCAGTACTTC
few	TRBD1	TRBV30	TRBJ1-6	CAWMLGSDRGYNSPLHF	TGTGCCTGGATGTTGGGGTCAGACAGGGGGTATAATTCACCCCTCCACTTT
many	TRBD1	TRBV7-8	TRBJ2-7	CASSLGQEYYEQYF	TGTGCCAGCAGCCTGGGACAGGAGTACTACGAGCAGTACTTC
many	.	TRBV7-8	TRBJ2-7	CATGVGREYEQYF	TGTGCCACCGGCGTCGGACGAGAATACGAGCAGTACTTC
many	.	TRBV12-3/TRBV12-4	TRBJ1-5	CASGNWGNQPQHF	TGTGCCAGCGGAAATTGGGGCAATCAGCCCCAGCATTTT
few	.	TRBV3-1	TRBJ2-7	CASRLESQSYEQYF	TGTGCCAGCAGACTGGAGAGTCAGTCCTACGAGCAGTACTTC
few	TRBD1	TRBV28	TRBJ1-1	CASSLPTGRMNTEAFF	TGTGCCAGCAGTCTACCGACAGGGCGTATGAACACTGAAGCTTTCTTT
many	TRBD2	TRBV7-9	TRBJ2-3	CASRSLAGESTDTQYF	TGTGCCAGCAGATCTCTAGCGGGAGAATCCACAGATACGCAGTATTTT
many	.	TRBV6-1	TRBJ2-5	CASSDYPRALETQYF	TGTGCCAGCAGTGATTATCCCAGGGCCCTAGAGACCCAGTACTTC
.	.	TRBV7-7	TRBJ2-3	CAGSLGQGPTDTQYF	TGTGCTGGCAGCTTAGGGCAGGGGCCCACAGATACGCAGTATTTT
many	TRBD1	TRBV5-6	TRBJ1-5	CASSQGRGTGTLGNQPQHF	TGTGCCAGCAGCCAGGGCCGAGGGACAGGGACGTTGGGCAATCAGCCCCAGCATTTT
.	TRBD1	TRBV27	TRBJ2-7	CASSLQGAILREQYF	TGTGCCAGCAGTTTACAGGGGGCCATTCTCCGCGAGCAGTACTTC
many	.	TRBV29-1	TRBJ2-3	CSVVGWGGYTDTQYF	TGCAGCGTTGTTGGTTGGGGGGGCTACACAGATACGCAGTATTTT
many	.	TRBV20-1	TRBJ2-2	CSAPSTGELFF	TGCAGTGCTCCAAGCACCGGGGAGCTGTTTTTT
many	.	TRBV30	TRBJ1-1	CACNPGGTEAFF	TGTGCCTGCAACCCGGGGGGCACTGAAGCTTTCTTT
.	.	TRBV5-1	TRBJ2-6	CASSLEKTRKTGANVLTF	TGCGCCAGCAGCTTGGAGAAGACAAGGAAAACTGGGGCCAACGTCCTGACTTTC
few	TRBD2	TRBV7-7	TRBJ2-5	CASSSGTSGGADQETQYF	TGTGCCAGCAGTTCAGGGACTAGCGGGGGGGCCGATCAAGAGACCCAGTACTTC
many	TRBD1	TRBV28	TRBJ2-3	CASSVTRDRGVDTQYF	TGTGCCAGCAGTGTGACCCGGGACAGGGGTGTAGATACGCAGTATTTT
.	TRBD1	TRBV6-1	TRBJ1-2	CASTPLDRGYGYTF	TGTGCCAGCACCCCGCTCGACAGGGGCTATGGCTACACCTTC
many	TRBD2	TRBV9	TRBJ2-3	CASSVALRTSGTDTQYF	TGTGCCAGCAGCGTAGCCCTCAGGACTAGCGGGACAGATACGCAGTATTTT
many	.	TRBV6-5	TRBJ1-6	CASSYRGNSPLHF	TGTGCCAGCAGTTACAGGGGGAATTCACCCCTCCACTTT